The sequence of this T cell receptor (beta chain) was determined in a study of shared clonotypes between healthy human individuals. About the study: Per donor, CD8 memory used one plate, CD8 naive used two, CD4 memory used three and CD4 naive used three. Study-wide results and limits: Deeper or shallower sequencing was expected to change how clonotypes are shared among donors.

This CDR3 is built from 12 residues. The V and J ends lost 5 bases and 5 bases respectively, with 7 bases between them. The germline V gene has CDR1 MDHEN and CDR2 SYDVKM. Sequencing used immunoSEQ multiplex PCR; TCRdb keeps in-frame clones, though not all of them. Here the sample spans some 200,000 clones, 60% to 80% being singletons. A word on this clone: The antigen is undetermined.

The clonotype comes from a man aged 25 to 40 in good health. The specimen was memory CD4+ T cells sorted from blood. Specified subset: CD45RA-negative fraction. This chain uses TRBV28 with TRBJ1-5; the D is unclear. CDR3 DNA sequence: TGTGCCAGCAGTCTTACTTATCAGCCCCAGCATTTT. Translation: CASSLTYQPQHF.